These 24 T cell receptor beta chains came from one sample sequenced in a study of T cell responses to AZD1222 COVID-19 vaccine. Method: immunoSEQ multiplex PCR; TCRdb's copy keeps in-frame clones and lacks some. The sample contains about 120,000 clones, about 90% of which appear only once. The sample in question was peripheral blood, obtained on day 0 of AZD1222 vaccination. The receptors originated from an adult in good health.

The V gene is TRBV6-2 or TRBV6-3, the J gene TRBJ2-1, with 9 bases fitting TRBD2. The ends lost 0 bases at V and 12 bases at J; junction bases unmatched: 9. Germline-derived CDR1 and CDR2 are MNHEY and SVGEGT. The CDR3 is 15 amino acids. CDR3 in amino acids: CASSYSAGGPSGQFF. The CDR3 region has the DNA TGTGCCAGCAGTTACTCTGCGGGGGGGCCCTCTGGGCAGTTCTTC.

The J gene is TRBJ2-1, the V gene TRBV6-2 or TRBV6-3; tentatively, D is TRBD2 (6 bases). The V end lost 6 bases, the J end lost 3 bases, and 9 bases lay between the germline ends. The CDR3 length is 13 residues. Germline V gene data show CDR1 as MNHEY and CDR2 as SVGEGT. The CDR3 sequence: CASSRGLYNEQFF. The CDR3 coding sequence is TGTGCCAGCAGCCGGGGACTCTACAATGAGCAGTTCTTC.

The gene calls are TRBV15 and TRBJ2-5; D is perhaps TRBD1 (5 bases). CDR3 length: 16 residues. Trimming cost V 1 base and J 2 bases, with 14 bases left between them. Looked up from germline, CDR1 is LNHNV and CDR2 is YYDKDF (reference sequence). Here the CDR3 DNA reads TGTGCCACCAGCAGAGCCCCCGGGCAGGGTCAAGAGACCCAGTACTTC. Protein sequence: CATSRAPGQGQETQYF.

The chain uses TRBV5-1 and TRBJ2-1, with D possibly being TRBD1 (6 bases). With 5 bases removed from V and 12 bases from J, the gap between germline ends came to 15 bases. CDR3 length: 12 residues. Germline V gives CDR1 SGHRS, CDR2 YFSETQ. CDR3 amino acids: CASSYGDIGQFF. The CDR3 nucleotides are TGCGCCAGCAGTTATGGGGACATCGGGCAGTTCTTC.

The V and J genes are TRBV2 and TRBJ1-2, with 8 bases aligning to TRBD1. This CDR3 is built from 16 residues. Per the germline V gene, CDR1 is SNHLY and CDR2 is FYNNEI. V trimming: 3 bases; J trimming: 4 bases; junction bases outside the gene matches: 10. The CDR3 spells CASSDRTGIGIYGYTF. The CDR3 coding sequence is TGTGCCAGCAGTGATAGGACAGGGATTGGTATCTATGGCTACACCTTC.

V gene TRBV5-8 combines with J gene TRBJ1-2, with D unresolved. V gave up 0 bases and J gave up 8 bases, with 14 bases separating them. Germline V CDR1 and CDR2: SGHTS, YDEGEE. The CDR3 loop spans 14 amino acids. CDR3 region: CASSLGTGYGGYTF. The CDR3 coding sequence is TGTGCCAGCAGCTTGGGAACGGGATACGGCGGCTACACCTTC.

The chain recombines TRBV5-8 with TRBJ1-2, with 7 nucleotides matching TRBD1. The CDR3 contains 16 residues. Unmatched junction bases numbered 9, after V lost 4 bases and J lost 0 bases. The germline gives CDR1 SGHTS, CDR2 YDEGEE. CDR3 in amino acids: CASSPGETGTNYGYTF. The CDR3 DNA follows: TGTGCCAGCAGCCCGGGCGAGACAGGGACTAACTATGGCTACACCTTC.

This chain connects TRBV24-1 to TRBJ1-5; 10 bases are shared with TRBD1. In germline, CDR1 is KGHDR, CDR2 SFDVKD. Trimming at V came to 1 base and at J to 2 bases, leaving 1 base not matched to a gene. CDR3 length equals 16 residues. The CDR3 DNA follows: TGTGCCACCAGTGATTTCGGACAGGGGGGCAATCAGCCCCAGCATTTT. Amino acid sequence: CATSDFGQGGNQPQHF.

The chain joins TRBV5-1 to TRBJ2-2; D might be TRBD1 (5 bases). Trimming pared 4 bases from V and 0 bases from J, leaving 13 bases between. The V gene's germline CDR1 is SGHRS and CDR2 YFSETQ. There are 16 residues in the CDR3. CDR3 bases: TGCGCCAGCAGCCTCGGACAAACTACGAACACCGGGGAGCTGTTTTTT. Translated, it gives CASSLGQTTNTGELFF.

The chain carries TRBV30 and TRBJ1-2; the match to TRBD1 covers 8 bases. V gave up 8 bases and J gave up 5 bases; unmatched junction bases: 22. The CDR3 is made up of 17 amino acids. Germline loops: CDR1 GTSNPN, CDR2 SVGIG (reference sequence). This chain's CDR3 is CAQTFRGQVREMYGYTF. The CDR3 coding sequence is TGTGCCCAAACCTTCCGGGGACAGGTCCGGGAAATGTATGGCTACACCTTC.

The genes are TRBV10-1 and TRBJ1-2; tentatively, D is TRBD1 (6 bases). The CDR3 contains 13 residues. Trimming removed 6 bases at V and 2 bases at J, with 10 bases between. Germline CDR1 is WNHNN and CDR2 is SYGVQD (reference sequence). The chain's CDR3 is CASSAGTNYGYTF. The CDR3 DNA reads TGCGCCAGCAGCGCCGGGACAAACTATGGCTACACCTTC.

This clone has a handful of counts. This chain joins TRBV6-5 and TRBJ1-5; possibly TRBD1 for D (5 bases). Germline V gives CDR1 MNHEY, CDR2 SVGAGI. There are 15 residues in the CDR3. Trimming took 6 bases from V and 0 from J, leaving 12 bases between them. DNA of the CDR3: TGTGCCAGCAGCCGACAGCAAGATAGCAATCAGCCCCAGCATTTT. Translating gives CASSRQQDSNQPQHF.

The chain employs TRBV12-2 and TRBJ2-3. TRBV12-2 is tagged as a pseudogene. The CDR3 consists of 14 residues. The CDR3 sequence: CASRKTRFGGSQYF. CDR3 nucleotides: TGTGCAAGTCGCAAAACTAGATTTGGGGGATCGCAGTATTTT.

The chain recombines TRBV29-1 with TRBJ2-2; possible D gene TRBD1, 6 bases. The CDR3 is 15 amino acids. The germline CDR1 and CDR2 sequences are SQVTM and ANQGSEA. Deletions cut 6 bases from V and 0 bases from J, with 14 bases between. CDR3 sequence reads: CSVNKGHPNTGELFF. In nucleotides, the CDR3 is TGCAGCGTAAATAAGGGACACCCGAACACCGGGGAGCTGTTTTTT.

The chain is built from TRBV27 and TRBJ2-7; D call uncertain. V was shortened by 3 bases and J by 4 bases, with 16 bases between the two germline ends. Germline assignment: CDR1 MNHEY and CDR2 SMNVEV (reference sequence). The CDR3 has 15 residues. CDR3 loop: CASSFTSITHYEQYF. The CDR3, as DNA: TGTGCCAGCAGTTTCACGTCCATCACCCATTACGAGCAGTACTTC.

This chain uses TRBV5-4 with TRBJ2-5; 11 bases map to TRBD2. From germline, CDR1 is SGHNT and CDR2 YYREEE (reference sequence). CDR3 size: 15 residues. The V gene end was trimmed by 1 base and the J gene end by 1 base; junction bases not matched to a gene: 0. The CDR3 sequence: CASSLLAGGQETQYF. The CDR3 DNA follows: TGTGCCAGCAGCTTGCTAGCGGGGGGCCAAGAGACCCAGTACTTC.

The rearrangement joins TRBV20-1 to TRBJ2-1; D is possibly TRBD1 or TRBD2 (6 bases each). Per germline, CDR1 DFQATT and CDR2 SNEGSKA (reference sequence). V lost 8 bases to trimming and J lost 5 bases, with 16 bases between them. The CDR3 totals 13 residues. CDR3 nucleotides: TGCAGTCCAAGTGGGGGGCCGGACAATGAGCAGTTCTTC. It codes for CSPSGGPDNEQFF.

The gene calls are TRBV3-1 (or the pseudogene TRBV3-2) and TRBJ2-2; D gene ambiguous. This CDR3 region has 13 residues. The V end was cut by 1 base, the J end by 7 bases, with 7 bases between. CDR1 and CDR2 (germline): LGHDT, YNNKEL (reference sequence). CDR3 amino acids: CASSQGGNGELFF. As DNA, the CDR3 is TGTGCCAGCAGCCAAGGAGGAAACGGGGAGCTGTTTTTT.

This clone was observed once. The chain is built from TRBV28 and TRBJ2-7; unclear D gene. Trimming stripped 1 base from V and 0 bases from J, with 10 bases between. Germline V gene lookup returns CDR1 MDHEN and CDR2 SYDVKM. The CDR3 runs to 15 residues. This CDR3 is CASSLYWRTSYEQYF. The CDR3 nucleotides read TGTGCCAGCAGTTTATATTGGCGGACCTCCTACGAGCAGTACTTC.

The chain's CDR3 is CASRRGLSGISNTEAFF. Here the CDR3 DNA reads TGCGCCAGCAGGCGGGGTCTTTCAGGGATCTCGAACACTGAAGCTTTCTTT. V is TRBV5-1 and J is TRBJ1-1, with D maybe TRBD1 (5 bases). Looked up from germline, CDR1 is SGHRS and CDR2 is YFSETQ. V was clipped by 5 bases and J by 1 base, with 21 bases between them. This CDR3 has 17 residues.

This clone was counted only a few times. The CDR3 DNA is TGCGCCAGCAGCTGGGACAGGGCTCGCACAGATACGCAGTATTTT. Protein sequence: CASSWDRARTDTQYF. The chain joins TRBV5-1 to TRBJ2-3; TRBD1 agrees at 9 bases. CDR1 SGHRS and CDR2 YFSETQ come from the germline V gene. This CDR3 has 15 amino acids. V shed 3 bases, J shed 1 base, and the junction held 3 bases outside the gene matches.

CDR3 region: CASSPPWTAIQETQYF. In DNA form, the CDR3 reads TGTGCCAGCTCACCACCATGGACAGCGATACAAGAGACCCAGTACTTC. The J gene is TRBJ2-5, the V gene TRBV18; a weak D match, TRBD1 (6 bases). Germline V gene sequence: CDR1 KGHSH, CDR2 LQKENI. V shed 0 bases and J shed 2 bases, with 13 bases lying between them. The CDR3 is 16 amino acids.

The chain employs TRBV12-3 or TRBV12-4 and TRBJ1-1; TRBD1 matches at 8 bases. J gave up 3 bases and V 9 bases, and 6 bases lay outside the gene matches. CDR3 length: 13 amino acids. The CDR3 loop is CASAGGADTEAFF. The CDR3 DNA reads TGTGCCAGTGCAGGGGGCGCGGACACTGAAGCTTTCTTT.

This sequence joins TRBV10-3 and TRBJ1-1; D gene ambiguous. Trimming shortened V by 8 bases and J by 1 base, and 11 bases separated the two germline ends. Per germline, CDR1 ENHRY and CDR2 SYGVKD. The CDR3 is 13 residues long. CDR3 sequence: CAIRGPSNTEAFF. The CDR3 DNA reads TGTGCCATCCGAGGACCGTCGAACACTGAAGCTTTCTTT.